This TCR beta chain was retrieved from a study of molecular identifiers for immune sequencing clone quantification. This clonotype was recorded many times. With 0 bases removed from V and 1 base from J, the gap between germline ends came to 6 bases. The CDR3 consists of 14 residues. From germline, CDR1 is DFQATT and CDR2 SNEGSKA (reference sequence). TCRdb reanalysed the PCR reads using MiXCR and keeps one entry per CDR3 protein. The top ten clones hold under 0.8% of a sample with about 510,000 distinct CDR3 sequences, roughly 24% of them seen once. V and J are TRBV20-1 and TRBJ2-2; D is uncertain. The sequence was obtained from a human donor in good health. Some libraries in this study had Jurkat cell RNA spiked in. Sequenced material: naive CD8+ T cells from blood, with Jurkat cell RNA spiked in. Sample subset: FACS-sorted CD8+CD4-CCR7+CD45RA+ naive T cells. Here the CDR3 reads CSAREGRNTGELFF. The CDR3 region has the DNA TGCAGTGCTAGAGAGGGCCGGAACACCGGGGAGCTGTTTTTT.